These 20 T cell receptor beta chains were sequenced from one sample in a study of T cells in Graves' hyperthyroidism and ophthalmopathy. Using RNA transcripts as the source, TCR beta CDR3 regions were amplified. HTBI primers drove first-round RT-PCR of the TCR CDR3. TCRdb processed the multiplex PCR reads anew with MiXCR; each CDR3 protein has one entry. The profile shows approximately 300,000 distinct CDR3 sequences, approximately 17% of them singletons. Material for sequencing was blood. All receptors come from a woman in her sixties with Graves' ophthalmopathy.

In its sample, this clonotype was seen many times. V usage is TRBV7-2 and J usage is TRBJ2-1, with D perhaps TRBD2 (7 bases). In germline, CDR1 is SGHTA, CDR2 FQGNSA. The germline V and J ends were trimmed by 0 bases and 9 bases, with 18 bases remaining between them. The CDR3 spans 16 residues. The CDR3 DNA follows: TGTGCCAGCAGCTTAGCCGATGGGGGGGGGCGGAGTGAGCAGTTCTTC. Protein sequence: CASSLADGGGRSEQFF.

This clonotype was detected ten times or more. V is TRBV2 and J is TRBJ2-6; no clear D gene. Trimming stripped 8 bases from V and 2 bases from J, with 7 bases between. Germline V gene sequence: CDR1 SNHLY, CDR2 FYNNEI. This CDR3 is 13 amino acids long. The CDR3 here is CASVYTGANVLTF. CDR3 nucleotides: TGTGCCAGCGTTTACACTGGGGCCAACGTCCTGACTTTC.

Many counts were recorded for this clonotype. The V and J genes are TRBV29-1 and TRBJ2-3; the D is unclear. CDR1 and CDR2 (germline): SQVTM, ANQGSEA. Trimming left V 4 bases short and J 0 bases short, with 8 bases between. The CDR3 extends over 13 amino acids. The CDR3 here is CSVARPSTDTQYF. CDR3 DNA: TGCAGCGTTGCCAGACCTAGCACAGATACGCAGTATTTT.

This clonotype came up many times. The chain recombines TRBV7-9 with TRBJ1-2; D gene uncertain. The CDR3 covers 12 residues. The V gene lost 2 bases and the J gene lost 7 bases, with 8 bases spanning the gap. Germline loops: CDR1 SEHNR, CDR2 FQNEAQ (reference sequence). This CDR3 reads CASSLTRVGYTF. CDR3 DNA: TGTGCCAGCAGCTTAACGAGGGTTGGCTACACCTTC.

On this clonotype itself: This clone may be a read error of a much larger clone one base away. The V and J genes are TRBV18 and TRBJ1-1; D not resolved. The CDR3 extends over 14 amino acids. Germline V gene sequence: CDR1 KGHSH, CDR2 LQKENI. V lost 8 bases and J 11 bases, leaving 24 bases between the germline ends. CDR3 DNA: TGTGCCAGCGTATCGGCAGGCCGAACGGGTTATGCTTTCTTT. This codes for CASVSAGRTGYAFF.

This clonotype was picked up many times. Compared with germline, one end of the junction differs, possibly owing to a read error. The rearrangement links TRBV7-9 to TRBJ1-2; D unresolved. This CDR3 spans 13 amino acids. CDR1 is SEHNR and CDR2 is FQNEAQ in the germline V gene (reference sequence). Written as DNA, the CDR3 is TGTGCCAGCAGCACTACAAGGAACTCTGGCTACACCTTC. This sequence encodes CASSTTRNSGYTF. The whole variable domain, filled in from reference TRBV7-9 and TRBJ1-2, reads DTGVSQNPRHKITKRGQNVTFRCDPISEHNRLYWYRQTLGQGPEFLTYFQNEAQLEKSRLLSDRFSAERPKGSFSTLEIQRTEQGDSAMYLCASSTTRNSGYTFGSGTRLTVV.

This clonotype has a count of ten or more. This sequence joins TRBV5-5 and TRBJ2-5; D unclear. V was trimmed by 1 base and J by 0 bases, leaving 1 base between them. Germline CDR1 reads SGHKS; CDR2 reads YYEKEE (reference sequence). The CDR3 has 12 residues. The CDR3 protein is CASSLYQETQYF. CDR3 bases: TGTGCCAGCAGCTTGTACCAAGAGACCCAGTACTTC.

This clonotype occurred many times. V is TRBV6-2 or TRBV6-3 and J is TRBJ1-1, with no clear D. Germline CDR1 and CDR2: MNHEY and SVGEGT. V dropped 4 bases and J dropped 4 bases, with 13 bases sitting between them. There are 14 residues in the CDR3. CDR3 nucleotide sequence: TGTGCCAGCAGTTCCGGGAATTCGCGCACTGAAGCTTTCTTT. Translation: CASSSGNSRTEAFF.

At least ten counts were recorded for this clonotype. V gene TRBV5-5 combines with J gene TRBJ1-2, with D uncertain. Germline V gene sequence: CDR1 SGHKS, CDR2 YYEKEE (reference sequence). V dropped 4 bases and J dropped 4 bases, with 11 bases sitting between them. This CDR3 contains 13 residues. The CDR3 here is CASSPDRGYGYTF. The CDR3 nucleotides are TGTGCCAGCAGCCCGGACCGGGGCTATGGCTACACCTTC.

This clonotype was seen repeatedly, ten times or more. The J gene is TRBJ2-7, the V gene TRBV5-8, with D possibly TRBD1 on 6 matching bases. The CDR3 spans 14 residues. Trimming cost V 7 bases and J 7 bases, with 21 bases left between them. Germline V lookup: CDR1 SGHTS, CDR2 YDEGEE. The CDR3 nucleotides read TGTGCCAGCTTCCTCACCGGGACATCGGATGAGCAGTACTTC. This gives the protein CASFLTGTSDEQYF.

This clonotype was recorded at least ten times. V usage is TRBV30 and J usage is TRBJ1-5; D is ambiguous. Germline-derived CDR1 and CDR2 are GTSNPN and SVGIG (reference sequence). V lost 5 bases to trimming and J lost 2 bases, with 13 bases between them. The CDR3 runs to 14 residues. The CDR3 DNA is TGTGCCTGGGGGAAGACGGGTGGCAATCAGCCCCAGCATTTT. Its translation is CAWGKTGGNQPQHF.

This clonotype was picked up many times. V is TRBV7-2 and J is TRBJ2-3; D may be TRBD1 or TRBD2 (6 bases each). Trimming cost V 1 base and J 1 base, with 9 bases left between them. Germline V gene lookup returns CDR1 SGHTA and CDR2 FQGNSA. The CDR3 extends over 15 amino acids. CDR3 nucleotides: TGTGCCAGCAGCTTAGGGAGGGGGGGCACAGATACGCAGTATTTT. Translating it yields CASSLGRGGTDTQYF. The entire variable domain, with the rest obtained from reference TRBV7-2 and TRBJ2-3, is as follows: GAGVSQSPSNKVTEKGKDVELRCDPISGHTALYWYRQSLGQGLEFLIYFQGNSAPDKSGLPSDRFSAERTGGSVSTLTIQRTQQEDSAVYLCASSLGRGGTDTQYFGPGTRLTVL.

This clonotype was recorded many times. Here the CDR3 DNA reads TGTGCCATCAGCGAGGACGGCTTTTCTTCACCCCTCCACTTT. This translates into CAISEDGFSSPLHF. V usage is TRBV10-3 and J usage is TRBJ1-6, with D hard to call. Germline CDR1 ENHRY, CDR2 SYGVKD. Deletions cut 6 bases from V and 9 bases from J, with 15 bases between. This CDR3 is built from 14 residues.

Regarding this clonotype: One base away lies a much larger clone, so this may be a sequencing read error. The chain uses TRBV6-2 or TRBV6-3 and TRBJ2-2, with D possibly matching TRBD2 (6 bases). V was shortened by 4 bases and J by 4 bases, with 13 bases between the two germline ends. CDR1 is MNHEY, CDR2 SVGEGT, per germline. The CDR3 totals 15 residues. The chain's CDR3 is CASSCGVGPTGELFF. Here the CDR3 DNA reads TGTGCCAGCAGTTGCGGGGTGGGCCCCACCGGGGAGCTGTTTTTT.

This chain uses TRBV18 with TRBJ1-4, with D uncertain. This CDR3 comprises 15 residues. CDR1 is KGHSH, CDR2 LQKENI, per germline. V was shortened by 3 bases and J by 3 bases, with 11 bases between the two germline ends. CDR3 residues: CASSPQSDANEKLFF. For the CDR3, the DNA is TGTGCCAGCTCACCTCAGAGCGACGCTAATGAAAAACTGTTTTTT.

The chain links TRBV18 to TRBJ1-2; weak D call: TRBD1 (5 bases). There are 17 residues in the CDR3. Germline values: CDR1 KGHSH, CDR2 LQKENI. Deletions cut 4 bases from V and 4 bases from J, with 22 bases between. This CDR3 reads CASSLGGPAMGGYGYTF. In DNA, the CDR3 is TGTGCCAGCTCACTGGGGGGACCGGCAATGGGCGGCTATGGCTACACCTTC.

This clonotype was counted ten times or more. The rearrangement uses TRBV13 and TRBJ2-7, with 11 bases matching TRBD1. The V segment lost 4 bases and the J segment 0 bases; nucleotides outside the gene matches: 5. The germline CDR1 and CDR2 sequences are PRHDT and FYEKMQ (reference sequence). The length of the CDR3 is 16 residues. For the CDR3, the DNA is TGTGCCAGCAGCTCGAGGGACAGGGGGAGCTCCTACGAGCAGTACTTC. It codes for CASSSRDRGSSYEQYF. The whole variable domain, filled in from reference TRBV13 and TRBJ2-7, reads AAGVIQSPRHLIKEKRETATLKCYPIPRHDTVYWYQQGPGQDPQFLISFYEKMQSDKGSIPDRFSAQQFSDYHSELNMSSLELGDSALYFCASSSRDRGSSYEQYFGPGTRLTVT.

In its sample, this clonotype was seen many times. The V and J genes are TRBV20-1 and TRBJ2-3, with 7 bases identical to TRBD2. The CDR3 is 12 amino acids. Trimming cost V 7 bases and J 6 bases; bases outside gene matches: 7. Germline CDR1 and CDR2: DFQATT and SNEGSKA (reference sequence). In DNA, the CDR3 is TGCAGTGTGATGGCGGGGGAGGATACGCAGTATTTT. Encoded protein: CSVMAGEDTQYF.

This clonotype was seen many times. The chain employs TRBV7-7 and TRBJ2-2; tentatively, D is TRBD1 or TRBD2 (5 bases each). Germline V gene lookup returns CDR1 SSHAT and CDR2 FNYEAQ (reference sequence). The CDR3 length is 14 residues. CDR3 coding DNA: TGTGCTAGCGCAGGGCCAGCAAGGACCGGGGAGCTGTTTTTT. Its translation: CASAGPARTGELFF.

This clonotype has just a few counts. The genes are TRBV9 and TRBJ2-7; TRBD2 matches 8 bases. CDR1 and CDR2 (germline): SGDLS, YYNGEE. The CDR3 runs 13 residues. V dropped 3 bases and J dropped 4; count of bases not matched to a gene: 3. This chain's CDR3 is CASSEGLGYEQYF. The CDR3, as DNA: TGTGCCAGCAGCGAGGGACTAGGGTACGAGCAGTACTTC.